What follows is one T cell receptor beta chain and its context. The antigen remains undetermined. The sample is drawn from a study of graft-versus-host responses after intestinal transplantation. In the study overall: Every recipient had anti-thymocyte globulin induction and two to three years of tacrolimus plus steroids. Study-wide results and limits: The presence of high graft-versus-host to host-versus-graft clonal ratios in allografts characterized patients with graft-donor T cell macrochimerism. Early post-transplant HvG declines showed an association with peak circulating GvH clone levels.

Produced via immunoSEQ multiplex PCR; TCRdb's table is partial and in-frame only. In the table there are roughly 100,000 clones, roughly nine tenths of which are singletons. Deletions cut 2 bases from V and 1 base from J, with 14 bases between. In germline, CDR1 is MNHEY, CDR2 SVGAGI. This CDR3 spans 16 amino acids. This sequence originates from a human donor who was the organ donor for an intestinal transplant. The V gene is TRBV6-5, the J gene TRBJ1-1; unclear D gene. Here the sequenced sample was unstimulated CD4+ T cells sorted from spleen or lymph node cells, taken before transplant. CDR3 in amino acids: CASSYRTISPNTEAFF. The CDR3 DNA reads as TGTGCCAGCAGTTACCGCACAATCTCCCCGAACACTGAAGCTTTCTTT.